Shown below are 19 T cell receptor beta chains from a single sample sequenced in a study of CD8 T cells in ankylosing spondylitis listed by TCRdb under 2017. Library preparation used 5' RACE. For sequencing, an Illumina HiSeq 2500 was employed. The public reads were reanalyzed by TCRdb: fastp trimming at Q25, MiXCR alignment, in-frame beta chains only. CDR3 protein duplicates are merged, each entry listing the most common genes and DNA. Recorded for this sample are around 340,000 distinct CDR3 sequences; roughly 20% of them occurred a single time. The top ten hold less than 15% of the sample. The sample was blood, either unsorted or a sorted T cell fraction (not recorded which). The receptors here all came from a male donor with ankylosing spondylitis or in good health (not recorded which).

The V gene is TRBV29-1, the J gene TRBJ2-1; 7 positions agree with TRBD1. Germline values: CDR1 SQVTM, CDR2 ANQGSEA. This CDR3 comprises 16 residues. J was trimmed by 1 base and V by 6 bases; bases with no gene match: 12. DNA for the CDR3: TGCAGCGTCGATAGACAGGGTACAATATCCTACAATGAGCAGTTCTTC. Translation: CSVDRQGTISYNEQFF.

The gene calls are TRBV21-1 and TRBJ2-1; TRBD2 is the table's D call, not checked against the DNA. TRBV21-1 is recorded as a pseudogene. The CDR3 covers 16 residues. The CDR3 loop reads CASSKVGLVLPNEQFF. Here the CDR3 DNA reads TGTGCCAGCAGCAAAGTGGGACTAGTTTTACCCAATGAGCAGTTCTTC.

CDR3 sequence reads: CASSQVGQGKSDTQYF. In DNA, the CDR3 is TGTGCCAGCAGCCAAGTGGGACAGGGGAAGTCAGATACGCAGTATTTT. The rearrangement links TRBV3-1 to TRBJ2-3; TRBD1 matches at 10 bases. V was pared by 1 base and J by 4 bases, with 5 bases of the junction left unmatched. In germline, CDR1 is LGHDT, CDR2 YNNKEL (reference sequence). The CDR3 extends over 16 amino acids.

The chain combines TRBV4-1 with TRBJ2-7; D is possibly TRBD2 (6 bases). CDR3 length: 15 residues. Germline V gene sequence: CDR1 MGHRA, CDR2 YSYEKL. V lost 1 base to trimming and J lost 5 bases, with 15 bases between them. The CDR3 is CASSQAGTGLDEQYF. CDR3 in DNA: TGCGCCAGCAGCCAAGCAGGGACTGGCCTTGACGAGCAGTACTTC.

This clonotype appeared a few times. The chain combines TRBV6-1 with TRBJ2-1, with 7 bases that match TRBD2. J gave up 1 base and V 9 bases, and 6 bases lay outside the gene matches. Germline V gene lookup returns CDR1 MNHNS and CDR2 SASEGT. There are 14 residues in the CDR3. The DNA for the CDR3 is TGTGCCAGTTCCTCGGGACTATCCTACAATGAGCAGTTCTTC. Amino acid sequence: CASSSGLSYNEQFF.

This clonotype came up a few times. The chain links TRBV20-1 to TRBJ2-1; D is possibly TRBD2 (6 bases). V was shortened by 3 bases and J by 1 base, with 16 bases between the two germline ends. The CDR3 has 16 residues. The germline CDR1 and CDR2 sequences are DFQATT and SNEGSKA (reference sequence). Here the CDR3 DNA reads TGCAGTGCTAGGGCTTATAGCGGATTTTCCTACAATGAGCAGTTCTTC. Translating it yields CSARAYSGFSYNEQFF.

V is TRBV7-3 and J is TRBJ2-3; the match to TRBD2 covers 9 bases. V lost 3 bases, J lost 7 bases, and 5 bases stayed unmatched. The CDR3 has 14 residues. Germline V gives CDR1 SGHTA, CDR2 FQGTGA. As DNA, the CDR3 is TGTGCCAGCAGCTTCGCTAGCGGGGAGTATACGCAGTATTTT. Translated, it gives CASSFASGEYTQYF.

The DNA for the CDR3 is TGTGCCAGCAGCACCCGACAGGGGAACAATGAGCAGTTCTTC. Its protein product is CASSTRQGNNEQFF. V gene TRBV7-9 combines with J gene TRBJ2-1, with 8 bases matching TRBD1. The junction had 5 bases not matched to a gene; V was cut back by 5 bases and J by 5 bases. CDR3 length: 14 amino acids. Germline V gene lookup returns CDR1 SEHNR and CDR2 FQNEAQ (reference sequence).

This clonotype appeared a few times. J is TRBJ2-5 and V is TRBV29-1; D possibly matches TRBD1 or TRBD2 (6 bases each). Trimming left V 1 base short and J 3 bases short, with 12 bases between. The CDR3 has 14 residues. CDR1 and CDR2 from the germline V gene are SQVTM and ANQGSEA. The CDR3 region is CSVEGRGAEETQYF. The CDR3 region has the DNA TGCAGCGTTGAAGGAAGGGGGGCCGAAGAGACCCAGTACTTC.

The chain couples TRBV7-9 to TRBJ2-1; 10 bases fit TRBD1. This CDR3 is built from 15 residues. Germline V gene sequence: CDR1 SEHNR, CDR2 FQNEAQ (reference sequence). V lost 3 bases and J lost 4; bases outside the gene matches: 3. CDR3 in amino acids: CASSFGQGGYNEQFF. The CDR3 nucleotides read TGTGCCAGCAGCTTCGGACAGGGGGGTTACAATGAGCAGTTCTTC. Looking up the rest from reference TRBV7-9 and TRBJ2-1 gives the full variable domain: DTGVSQNPRHKITKRGQNVTFRCDPISEHNRLYWYRQTLGQGPEFLTYFQNEAQLEKSRLLSDRFSAERPKGSFSTLEIQRTEQGDSAMYLCASSFGQGGYNEQFFGPGTRLTVL.

The V and J genes are TRBV12-3 or TRBV12-4 and TRBJ2-7; a weak D match, TRBD1 (5 bases). The CDR3 totals 13 residues. V was pared by 4 bases and J by 4 bases, with 11 bases between. The CDR3 DNA reads TGTGCCAGCAGTTCCTACGACAGTTACGAGCAGTACTTC. This encodes CASSSYDSYEQYF.

The table lists this clonotype with a few counts. The rearrangement joins TRBV7-2 to TRBJ2-1, with TRBD2 matching over 12 bases. The length of the CDR3 is 17 residues. With 3 bases clipped from V and 7 bases from J, the junction kept 10 bases outside the gene matches. Per the germline V gene, CDR1 is SGHTA and CDR2 is FQGNSA. In DNA form, the CDR3 reads TGTGCCAGCAGCTTCCCTACTAGCGGGGGGACGAATAATGAGCAGTTCTTC. This gives the protein CASSFPTSGGTNNEQFF.

V usage is TRBV2 and J usage is TRBJ2-4, with 8 nucleotides matching TRBD1. CDR3 size: 15 residues. In germline, CDR1 is SNHLY, CDR2 FYNNEI. Trimming removed 4 bases from V and 8 bases from J; junction bases left unmatched: 10. The CDR3 loop reads CASSVGQGYSDIQYF. DNA of the CDR3: TGTGCCAGCAGTGTAGGACAGGGATACTCGGACATTCAGTACTTC.

V is TRBV5-5 and J is TRBJ1-2; tentative D call: TRBD1 (5 bases). CDR1 and CDR2 (germline): SGHKS, YYEKEE (reference sequence). CDR3 length: 12 amino acids. V gave up 4 bases and J gave up 4 bases, with 8 bases separating them. CDR3 protein: CASSTDSYGYTF. CDR3 nucleotide sequence: TGTGCCAGCAGCACCGACAGCTATGGCTACACCTTC.

This clonotype was observed a few times. This chain's CDR3 is CASSYDLAGGPNTGELFF. As DNA, the CDR3 is TGTGCCAGCAGTTACGACTTGGCGGGGGGGCCGAACACCGGGGAGCTGTTTTTT. This chain connects TRBV6-2 or TRBV6-3 to TRBJ2-2; 9 bases are a match to TRBD2. J was trimmed by 0 bases and V by 2 bases; bases with no gene match: 7. CDR1 and CDR2 from the germline V gene are MNHEY and SVGEGT. This CDR3 is built from 18 residues.

This chain's CDR3 is CASSPEQGNEQFF. CDR3 bases: TGTGCCAGCAGCCCGGAACAGGGAAATGAGCAGTTCTTC. The chain employs TRBV3-1 and TRBJ2-1; D is perhaps TRBD1 (6 bases). The CDR3 consists of 13 residues. V shed 4 bases and J shed 7 bases, with 11 bases lying between them. Germline CDR1 LGHDT, CDR2 YNNKEL (reference sequence).

This clonotype was detected a few times. The chain uses TRBV24-1 and TRBJ2-5, with 7 bases lining up with TRBD1. The V and J ends lost 3 bases and 10 bases, in that order; junction bases with no gene match: 16. Looked up from germline, CDR1 is KGHDR and CDR2 is SFDVKD. The CDR3 extends over 16 amino acids. This chain's CDR3 is CATSDGAGTAREGQYF. CDR3 nucleotide sequence: TGTGCCACCAGTGATGGAGCCGGGACAGCAAGAGAAGGCCAGTACTTC.

There are many counts of this clonotype. This sequence joins TRBV12-3 or TRBV12-4 and TRBJ2-3; D is unresolved. This CDR3 is built from 14 residues. Trimming stripped 7 bases from V and 6 bases from J, with 17 bases between. CDR3 coding DNA: TGTGCCAGCACCCGGACCGGCCTGGGGGATACGCAGTATTTT. Protein: CASTRTGLGDTQYF.

The CDR3 here is CASSFGLGGGAYEQYF. DNA of the CDR3: TGTGCCAGCAGTTTCGGTCTGGGTGGCGGCGCCTACGAGCAGTACTTC. The chain has TRBV28 and TRBJ2-7, with D unclear. Germline lookup yields CDR1 MDHEN and CDR2 SYDVKM. There are 16 residues in the CDR3. V lost 3 bases to trimming and J lost 2 bases, with 17 bases between them.